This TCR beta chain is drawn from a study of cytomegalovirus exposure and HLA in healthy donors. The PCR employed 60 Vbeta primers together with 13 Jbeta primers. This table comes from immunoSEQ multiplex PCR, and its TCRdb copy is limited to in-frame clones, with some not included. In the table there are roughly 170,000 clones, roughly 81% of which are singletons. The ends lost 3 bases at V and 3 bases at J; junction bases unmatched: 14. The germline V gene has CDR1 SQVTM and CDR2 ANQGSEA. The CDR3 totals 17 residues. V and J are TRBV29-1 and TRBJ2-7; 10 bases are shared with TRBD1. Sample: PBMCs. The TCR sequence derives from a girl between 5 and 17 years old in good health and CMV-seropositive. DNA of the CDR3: TGCAGCGTTGAGGAGAGGGGACAGGGGTCCTACAACTACGAGCAGTACTTC. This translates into CSVEERGQGSYNYEQYF.